The rows below give T cell receptor beta chains drawn from one sample of a study of blood T cell repertoires in COVID-19. Produced via immunoSEQ multiplex PCR; TCRdb's table is partial and in-frame only. The sample yields more than 50,000 clones, 85% seen once. What was sequenced was peripheral blood. These TCRs come from a human donor in a cohort sampled during active COVID-19. Each CDR3 is given with its conserved first and last residue. D genes are given only for firm matches. A row's size may be missing; if present it is once, few, many or a size class.

D	size	length	J	V	DNA	CDR3
-	-	14	TRBJ2-1	TRBV7-2	TGTGCCAGCACGCTGCCAGGGGTTCACAATGAGCAGTTCTTC	CASTLPGVHNEQFF
-	-	14	TRBJ2-5	TRBV4-3	TGCGCCAGCAGCCAAGGGCAGTTTCGAGAGACCCAGTACTTC	CASSQGQFRETQYF
-	-	13	TRBJ2-7	TRBV3-1/TRBV3-2	TGTGCCAGCAGCCAGTCGGGGGCCTACGAGCAGTACTTC	CASSQSGAYEQYF
-	-	12	TRBJ2-3	TRBV10-1	TGCGCCAGCAGTGAGTCTCTAGATACGCAGTATTTT	CASSESLDTQYF
-	-	11	TRBJ2-7	TRBV20-1	TGCAGTGCTCGATCAGGGTTCGAGCAGTACTTC	CSARSGFEQYF
TRBD1	once	14	TRBJ2-7	TRBV20-1	TGCAGTGCTAGTTCCGGGGACAGAGACTACGAGCAGTACTTC	CSASSGDRDYEQYF
TRBD2	-	15	TRBJ2-3	TRBV11-3	TGTGCCAGCAGCTTAAGCGGGGGGGGAACAGATACGCAGTATTTT	CASSLSGGGTDTQYF
-	-	14	TRBJ1-2	TRBV4-1	TGCGCCAGCAGCCAGGGGGGATTGAGCTATGGCTACACCTTC	CASSQGGLSYGYTF
-	medium-sized	13	TRBJ1-5	TRBV6-2/TRBV6-3	TGTGCCAGCAGTTATCTAACCCCTAGGCACCAGCATTTT	CASSYLTPRHQHF
-	-	14	TRBJ1-4	TRBV10-1	TGCGCCAGCAGTGAGAGGGGACAAAATGAAAAACTGTTTTTT	CASSERGQNEKLFF
-	-	16	TRBJ1-1	TRBV5-1	TGCGCCAGCTACCCAGGGCCATCCTTTCAGAACACTGAAGCTTTCTTT	CASYPGPSFQNTEAFF
TRBD2	-	18	TRBJ2-1	TRBV5-4	TGTGCCAGCAGCTTGGGAAAGCGGGGGGGCAAATCCTACAATGAGCAGTTCTTC	CASSLGKRGGKSYNEQFF
-	-	15	TRBJ2-2	TRBV2	TGTGCCAGCAGTGATTGGAGGGGCAACACCGGGGAGCTGTTTTTT	CASSDWRGNTGELFF
-	-	15	TRBJ2-7	TRBV4-2	TGTGCCAGCAGCCAAGAACAGGACTACAGATACGAGCAGTACTTC	CASSQEQDYRYEQYF
-	once	16	TRBJ1-5	TRBV2	TGTGCCAGCAGTGAAGCAGGCGGAGAGAGCAATCAGCCCCAGCATTTT	CASSEAGGESNQPQHF